This TCR beta chain was found in a study of T cell repertoires in cytomegalovirus infection. TCRdb used MiXCR to reprocess the reads, holding one entry per CDR3 protein. The sample records 100,000 or so distinct CDR3 sequences, roughly 41% being singletons. This clonotype turned up a few times. Antigen specificity is unknown. This CDR3 has 13 amino acids. Germline V gives CDR1 MNHEY, CDR2 SMNVEV (reference sequence). Trimming took off 4 bases at V and 1 base at J, with 8 bases between the two ends. The material sequenced was CD8+ T cells from cultured PBMCs, taken from culture after CMV antigen stimulation. The receptor's source is a human donor in good health (CMV status not recorded). Some clones in this sample may be carry-over from other donors' samples. V is TRBV27 and J is TRBJ2-7, with D possibly TRBD1 on 6 matching bases. In DNA, the CDR3 is TGTGCCAGCAGTTATACAGGGTCCTACGAGCAGTACTTC. Amino acids: CASSYTGSYEQYF.